This T cell receptor beta chain came from a study of blood T cells in healthy people across ages. This CDR3 contains 14 residues. Germline V gene sequence: CDR1 SEHNR, CDR2 FQNEAQ (reference sequence). V was trimmed by 4 bases and J by 4 bases, leaving 11 bases between them. For the second PCR, which ran for about 6 to 12 cycles, a sample-barcoded 5' primer and a J-beta primer mix were used. TCRdb recomputed calls from the 5' RACE reads with MiXCR, one row per CDR3 protein. The profile shows nearly 800,000 distinct CDR3 sequences, 20% to 30% of them singletons. These data also featured in a second study, about T cells of mothers and their children.

This receptor was taken from a boy aged 10-17 years in good health. Sample: blood. The V gene is TRBV7-9, the J gene TRBJ1-5, with D perhaps TRBD1 (5 bases). CDR3 coding DNA: TGTGCCAGCAGCTCCGGGACGACAAATCAGCCCCAGCATTTT. This translates into CASSSGTTNQPQHF.